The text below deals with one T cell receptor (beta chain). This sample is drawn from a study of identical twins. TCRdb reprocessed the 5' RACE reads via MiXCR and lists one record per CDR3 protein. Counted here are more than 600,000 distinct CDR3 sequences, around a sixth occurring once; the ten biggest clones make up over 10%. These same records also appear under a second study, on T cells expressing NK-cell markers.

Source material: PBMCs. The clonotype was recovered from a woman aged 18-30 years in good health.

The CDR3 DNA reads TGTGCCAGCTCACCAACCAGCGGGAGGGTTGGTCAAGAGACCCAGTACTTC. It codes for CASSPTSGRVGQETQYF. The rearrangement joins TRBV18 to TRBJ2-5; TRBD2 matches 10 bases. The CDR3 consists of 17 residues. Germline V gene lookup returns CDR1 KGHSH and CDR2 LQKENI. V lost 2 bases and J lost 2; bases outside the gene matches: 8.